Listed below are T cell receptor beta chains from one sample, sequenced in a study of blood T cell repertoires in COVID-19. Clones were sequenced by immunoSEQ multiplex PCR, and TCRdb holds only the in-frame ones, with some missing. The table lists around 37,000 clones, about 85% of them singletons. The sequenced sample consisted of peripheral blood. The receptor source for this set is a man in his forties or fifties with active or convalescent COVID-19. CDR3s include the opening cysteine and the closing phenylalanine or tryptophan. A D gene is named only where the DNA matches it firmly. A row's size may be missing; if present it is once, few, many or a size class.

>TRBV18|TRBD2|NA|TRBJ2-2
CASSRLAGDFAGELFF
TGTGCCAGCTCGCGACTAGCGGGAGATTTTGCCGGGGAGCTGTTTTTT
>TRBV10-3|NA|once|TRBJ2-3
CAIRESGTDTQYF
TGTGCCATCAGAGAATCGGGCACAGATACGCAGTATTTT
>TRBV7-3|NA|NA|TRBJ2-2
CASSPGAIRNTGELFF
TGTGCCAGCAGCCCAGGGGCCATCCGGAACACCGGGGAGCTGTTTTTT
>TRBV19|TRBD1|NA|TRBJ1-5
CASSTTGGSQPQHF
TGTGCCAGTAGTACTACAGGGGGGAGTCAGCCCCAGCATTTT
>TRBV28|NA|NA|TRBJ1-5
CASSQVRQGNQPQHF
TGTGCCTCCTCCCAGGTTCGGCAGGGCAATCAGCCCCAGCATTTT
>TRBV6-2/TRBV6-3|TRBD1|once|TRBJ1-2
CASSSLFRQGGIDYGYTF
TGTGCCAGCAGTTCCCTTTTCCGACAGGGAGGTATAGACTATGGCTACACCTTC
>TRBV9|NA|NA|TRBJ2-3
CASSVDGGDTQYF
TGTGCCAGCAGCGTAGACGGTGGTGATACGCAGTATTTT
>TRBV10-3|TRBD1|NA|TRBJ1-1
CAISDPDRNFEAFF
TGTGCCATCAGTGACCCGGACAGGAATTTTGAAGCTTTCTTT
>TRBV19|TRBD1|once|TRBJ1-2
CASSFRDRPRGYGYTF
TGTGCCAGTTCCTTCCGGGACAGGCCCCGGGGCTATGGCTACACCTTC
>TRBV2|TRBD2|few|TRBJ2-4
CASSGAGEAKNIQYF
TGTGCCAGCAGTGGAGCGGGAGAGGCTAAAAACATTCAGTACTTC
>TRBV27|TRBD2|NA|TRBJ2-7
CASSLSPTSGGTYEQYF
TGTGCCAGCAGTTTATCCCCGACTAGCGGGGGAACCTACGAGCAGTACTTC
>TRBV15|NA|NA|TRBJ2-2
CRGPGGPNTGELFF
TGTCGCGGACCGGGGGGCCCGAACACCGGGGAGCTGTTTTTT
>TRBV23-1|TRBD1|NA|TRBJ2-7
CASSQFLRDRGSYEQYF
TGCGCCAGCAGTCAATTTCTCCGGGACAGGGGTTCCTACGAGCAGTACTTC
>TRBV6-2/TRBV6-3|TRBD1|NA|TRBJ2-3
CASSYLTGFDRTDTQYF
TGTGCCAGCAGTTACTTGACAGGGTTTGATCGCACAGATACGCAGTATTTT
>TRBV2|TRBD1|few|TRBJ1-3
CASKLWDSDISGNTIYF
TGTGCCAGCAAGTTATGGGACAGTGATATATCGGGAAACACCATATATTTT
>TRBV7-9|NA|once|TRBJ2-2
CASSFYRGTGELFF
TGTGCCAGCAGCTTCTATCGGGGAACCGGGGAGCTGTTTTTT
>TRBV2|TRBD2|NA|TRBJ2-7
CASSDKWEGYEQYF
TGTGCCAGCAGTGATAAGTGGGAGGGGTACGAGCAGTACTTC
>TRBV27|TRBD1|NA|TRBJ1-5
CASSTGANQPQHF
TGTGCCAGCAGCACAGGGGCCAATCAGCCCCAGCATTTT
>TRBV28|NA|NA|TRBJ2-1
CASSLIYRANEQFF
TGTGCCAGCAGTCTGATCTACAGGGCGAATGAGCAGTTCTTC
>TRBV11-2|NA|NA|TRBJ2-2
CASSFLAEYTGELFF
TGTGCCAGCAGCTTTTTAGCGGAATACACCGGGGAGCTGTTTTTT
>TRBV20-1|TRBD1|NA|TRBJ1-1
CSASIRGNEAFF
TGCAGTGCTAGTATCAGGGGGAATGAAGCTTTCTTT
>TRBV5-1|NA|NA|TRBJ2-7
CASSFDPGYEQYF
TGCGCCAGCAGCTTCGACCCGGGCTACGAGCAGTACTTC
>TRBV28|NA|NA|TRBJ2-4
CASSPLGTSLAKNIQYF
TGTGCCAGCAGTCCCCTTGGGACATCCCTAGCCAAAAACATTCAGTACTTC
>TRBV29-1|TRBD2|NA|TRBJ2-3
CSVGRIMTSVSTDTQYF
TGCAGCGTTGGAAGAATAATGACTAGCGTCAGCACAGATACGCAGTATTTT
>TRBV2|TRBD2|NA|TRBJ2-4
CASSPSGIAKNIQYF
TGTGCCAGCAGTCCTAGCGGGATAGCCAAAAACATTCAGTACTTC
>TRBV9|TRBD2|NA|TRBJ2-7
CASSVGVTSGNYEQYF
TGTGCCAGCAGCGTAGGGGTGACTAGCGGTAACTACGAGCAGTACTTC
>TRBV7-8|NA|NA|TRBJ1-4
CASSWGLLEKLFF
TGTGCCAGCAGCTGGGGACTGCTTGAAAAACTGTTTTTT
>TRBV9|NA|NA|TRBJ2-2
CASSVDGGAVTGELFF
TGTGCCAGCAGCGTAGATGGGGGCGCGGTAACCGGGGAGCTGTTTTTT
>TRBV7-9|NA|NA|TRBJ2-4
CASSLGTIADIQYF
TGTGCCAGCAGCTTAGGAACAATCGCAGACATTCAGTACTTC
>TRBV19|TRBD2|NA|TRBJ2-7
CASEAAGVYEQYF
TGTGCCAGTGAAGCCGCGGGGGTCTACGAGCAGTACTTC
>TRBV28|TRBD2|NA|TRBJ2-5
CASSLLGGRPGETQYF
TGTGCCAGCAGTTTACTCGGCGGGAGACCCGGAGAGACCCAGTACTTC
>TRBV5-1|NA|NA|TRBJ2-7
CASKKTGSSYEQYF
TGCGCCAGCAAGAAAACAGGGAGCTCCTACGAGCAGTACTTC
>TRBV7-9|TRBD1|few|TRBJ1-4
CASSFGTANEKLFF
TGTGCCAGCAGCTTCGGGACAGCAAATGAAAAACTGTTTTTT
>TRBV21-1|NA|NA|TRBJ2-7
CASSKGLAPVLEQYF
TGTGCCAGCAGCAAAGGACTAGCGCCTGTTTTGGAGCAGTACTTC
>TRBV5-6|NA|NA|TRBJ1-5
CASSFTGIFTRSNQPQHF
TGTGCCAGCAGCTTTACAGGGATTTTTACACGTAGCAATCAGCCCCAGCATTTT
>TRBV11-1|NA|NA|TRBJ1-1
CASSRGRGNTEAFF
TGTGCCAGCAGCCGCGGACGGGGGAACACTGAAGCTTTCTTT
>TRBV4-3|NA|NA|TRBJ2-3
CASSQDTGTTFSTDTQYF
TGCGCCAGCAGCCAAGATACCGGGACAACCTTTAGCACAGATACGCAGTATTTT
>TRBV4-1|NA|NA|TRBJ2-1
CASSQGLGRSYNEQFF
TGCGCCAGCAGCCAAGGACTAGGCAGGTCCTACAATGAGCAGTTCTTC
>TRBV19|NA|NA|TRBJ2-1
CASSISRGSYNEQFF
TGTGCCAGTAGTATAAGTAGGGGATCATACAATGAGCAGTTCTTC
>TRBV29-1|NA|NA|TRBJ2-1
CSVELAIEQFF
TGCAGCGTTGAACTAGCGATTGAGCAGTTCTTC
>TRBV5-1|NA|NA|TRBJ1-1
CASSLAGQTLNTEAFF
TGCGCCAGCAGCTTGGCCGGACAGACCCTGAACACTGAAGCTTTCTTT
>TRBV10-3|NA|NA|TRBJ2-3
CASSELADTQYF
TGTGCCAGTAGCGAACTGGCAGATACGCAGTATTTT
>TRBV28|NA|NA|TRBJ1-4
CASSWREDLGEKLFF
TGTGCCAGCAGTTGGAGAGAGGATCTTGGGGAAAAACTGTTTTTT